The 5 T cell receptor beta chains presented below share a single source sample, sequenced in a study of cytomegalovirus exposure and HLA in healthy donors. Both 60 Vbeta primers and 13 Jbeta primers went into the PCR. Data came from immunoSEQ multiplex PCR; TCRdb stores just in-frame clones and leaves some out. The repertoire holds 150,000 to 200,000 clones, with around four fifths as singletons. Sequenced material: PBMCs. Source of these receptors: a female donor in good health and CMV-seronegative.

This chain links TRBV4-1 with TRBJ2-1; tentative D call: TRBD1 (5 bases). CDR1 is MGHRA and CDR2 is YSYEKL in the germline V gene. Trimming cost V 0 bases and J 8 bases, with 17 bases left between them. The CDR3 spans 16 residues. The CDR3 DNA is TGCGCCAGCAGCCAAGATTCGCCGGCAGGGTGGGATGAGCAGTTCTTC. Protein product: CASSQDSPAGWDEQFF.

This clone occurred once. The chain has TRBV19 and TRBJ1-2; D is uncertain. V lost 7 bases, J lost 7 bases, and 19 bases lay in between. Germline V CDR1 and CDR2: LNHDA, SQIVND (reference sequence). The CDR3 consists of 14 residues. The CDR3 coding sequence is TGTGCCAGTACTCTATTAGGCTCCCGGGGTGGCTACACCTTC. Translated: CASTLLGSRGGYTF.

The chain carries TRBV7-2 and TRBJ2-3, with a tentative D call TRBD2 (5 bases). The CDR3 is 12 residues long. The V gene lost 3 bases and the J gene lost 5 bases, with 6 bases spanning the gap. In germline, CDR1 is SGHTA, CDR2 FQGNSA. For the CDR3, the DNA is TGTGCCAGCAGCTTCGGAGGAGATACGCAGTATTTT. This translates into CASSFGGDTQYF. The whole variable domain, remainder taken from reference TRBV7-2 and TRBJ2-3, is GAGVSQSPSNKVTEKGKDVELRCDPISGHTALYWYRQSLGQGLEFLIYFQGNSAPDKSGLPSDRFSAERTGGSVSTLTIQRTQQEDSAVYLCASSFGGDTQYFGPGTRLTVL.

The V and J genes are TRBV19 and TRBJ1-2; tentative D call: TRBD1 (5 bases). V was trimmed by 3 bases and J by 3 bases, leaving 14 bases between them. Germline CDR1 LNHDA, CDR2 SQIVND (reference sequence). The CDR3 contains 15 residues. CDR3 sequence reads: CASSMFSRRDYGYTF. For the CDR3, the DNA is TGTGCCAGTAGTATGTTTAGTCGCAGGGACTATGGCTACACCTTC.

As for this clone: Within the sample, other DNA sequences also encode this same CDR3. The V and J genes are TRBV2 and TRBJ1-1, with 7 bases identical to TRBD1. Germline-derived CDR1 and CDR2 are SNHLY and FYNNEI. The CDR3 is made up of 14 amino acids. The J segment lost 0 bases and the V segment lost 4 bases, leaving 2 bases of the junction unmatched. CDR3 coding DNA: TGTGCCAGCAGTGTAGACAGGGTGAACACTGAAGCTTTCTTT. It encodes CASSVDRVNTEAFF.